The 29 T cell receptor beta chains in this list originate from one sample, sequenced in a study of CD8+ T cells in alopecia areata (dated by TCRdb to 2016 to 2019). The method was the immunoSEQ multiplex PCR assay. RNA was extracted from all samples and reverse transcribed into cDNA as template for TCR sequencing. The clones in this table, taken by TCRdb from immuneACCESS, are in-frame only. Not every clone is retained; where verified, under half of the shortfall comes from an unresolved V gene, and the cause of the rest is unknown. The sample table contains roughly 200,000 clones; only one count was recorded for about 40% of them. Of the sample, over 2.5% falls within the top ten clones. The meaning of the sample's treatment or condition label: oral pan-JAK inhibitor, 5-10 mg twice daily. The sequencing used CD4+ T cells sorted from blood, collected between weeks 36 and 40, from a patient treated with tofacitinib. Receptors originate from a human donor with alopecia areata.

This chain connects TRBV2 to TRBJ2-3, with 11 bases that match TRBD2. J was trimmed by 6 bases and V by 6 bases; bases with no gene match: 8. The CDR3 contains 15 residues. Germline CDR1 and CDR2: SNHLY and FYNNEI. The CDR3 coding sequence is TGTGCCAGCAGGGGGACTAGCGGAACTAGGGATACGCAGTATTTT. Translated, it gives CASRGTSGTRDTQYF.

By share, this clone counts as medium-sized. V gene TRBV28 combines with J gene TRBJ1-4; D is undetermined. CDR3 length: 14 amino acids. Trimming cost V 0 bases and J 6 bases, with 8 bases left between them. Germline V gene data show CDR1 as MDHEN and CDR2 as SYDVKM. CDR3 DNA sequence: TGTGCCAGCAGTTTATGGGGAGGGCATGAAAAACTGTTTTTT. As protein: CASSLWGGHEKLFF.

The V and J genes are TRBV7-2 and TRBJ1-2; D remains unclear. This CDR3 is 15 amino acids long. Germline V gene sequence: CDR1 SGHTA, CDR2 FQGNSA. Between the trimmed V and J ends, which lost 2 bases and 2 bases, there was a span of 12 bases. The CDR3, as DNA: TGTGCCAGCAGCTTAAATGGGAGACAAAACTATGGCTACACCTTC. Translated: CASSLNGRQNYGYTF.

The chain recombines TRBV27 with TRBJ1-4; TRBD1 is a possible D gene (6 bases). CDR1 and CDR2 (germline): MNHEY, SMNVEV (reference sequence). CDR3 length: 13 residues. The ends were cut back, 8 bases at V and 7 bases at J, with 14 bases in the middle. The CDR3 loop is CASGGSRGEKLFF. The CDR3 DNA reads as TGTGCCAGCGGGGGCTCAAGGGGTGAAAAACTGTTTTTT.

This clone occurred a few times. Written as DNA, the CDR3 is TGTGCCAGCAGTCGGGACAGGGGATCCGGGGAGCTGTTTTTT. Translating it yields CASSRDRGSGELFF. This chain uses TRBV2 with TRBJ2-2; 10 nucleotides line up with TRBD1. The germline V gene has CDR1 SNHLY and CDR2 FYNNEI. The CDR3 sequence is 14 residues long. Germline trimming cut 5 bases from V and 6 bases from J; bases unmatched to any gene: 3.

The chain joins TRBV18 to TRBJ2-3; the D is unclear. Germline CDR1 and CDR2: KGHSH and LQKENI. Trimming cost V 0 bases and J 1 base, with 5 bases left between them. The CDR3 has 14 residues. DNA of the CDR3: TGTGCCAGCTCACCACCAACCCGCACAGATACGCAGTATTTT. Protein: CASSPPTRTDTQYF.

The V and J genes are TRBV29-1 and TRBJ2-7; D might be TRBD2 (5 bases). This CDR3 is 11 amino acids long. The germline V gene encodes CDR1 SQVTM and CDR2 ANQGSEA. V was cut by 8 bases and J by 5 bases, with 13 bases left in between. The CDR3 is CSTRAGHEQYF. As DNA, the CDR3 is TGCAGCACGAGGGCAGGCCACGAGCAGTACTTC.

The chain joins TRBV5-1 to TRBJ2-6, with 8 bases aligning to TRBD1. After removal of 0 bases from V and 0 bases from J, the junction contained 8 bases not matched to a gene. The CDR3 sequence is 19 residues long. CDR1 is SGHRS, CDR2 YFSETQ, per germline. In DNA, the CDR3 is TGCGCCAGCAGCTTGGCCTCGGACAGGGCTCACTCTGGGGCCAACGTCCTGACTTTC. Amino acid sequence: CASSLASDRAHSGANVLTF.

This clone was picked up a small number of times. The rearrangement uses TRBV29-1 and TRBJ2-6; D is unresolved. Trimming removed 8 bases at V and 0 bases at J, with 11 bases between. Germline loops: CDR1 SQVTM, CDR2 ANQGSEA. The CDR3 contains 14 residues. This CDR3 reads CSFRSGSGANVLTF. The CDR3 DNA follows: TGCAGCTTCCGAAGTGGCTCTGGGGCCAACGTCCTGACTTTC.

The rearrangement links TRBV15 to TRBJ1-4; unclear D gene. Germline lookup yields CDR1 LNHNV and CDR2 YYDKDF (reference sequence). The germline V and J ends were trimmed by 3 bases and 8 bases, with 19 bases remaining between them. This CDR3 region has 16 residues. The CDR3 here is CATSRVQAAGKEKLFF. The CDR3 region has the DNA TGTGCCACCAGCAGGGTCCAGGCGGCCGGGAAGGAAAAACTGTTTTTT.

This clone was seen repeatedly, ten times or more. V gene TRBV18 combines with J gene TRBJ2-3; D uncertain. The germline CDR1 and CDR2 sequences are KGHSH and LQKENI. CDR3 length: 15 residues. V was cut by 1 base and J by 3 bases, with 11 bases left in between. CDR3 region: CASSPLGMGTDTQYF. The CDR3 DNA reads TGTGCCAGCTCACCACTGGGGATGGGGACAGATACGCAGTATTTT.

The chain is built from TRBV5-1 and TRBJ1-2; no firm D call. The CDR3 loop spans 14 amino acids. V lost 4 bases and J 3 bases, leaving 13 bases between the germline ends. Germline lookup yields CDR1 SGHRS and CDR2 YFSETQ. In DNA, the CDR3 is TGCGCCAGCAGCCTCAGCGGTCCCCACTATGGCTACACCTTC. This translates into CASSLSGPHYGYTF.

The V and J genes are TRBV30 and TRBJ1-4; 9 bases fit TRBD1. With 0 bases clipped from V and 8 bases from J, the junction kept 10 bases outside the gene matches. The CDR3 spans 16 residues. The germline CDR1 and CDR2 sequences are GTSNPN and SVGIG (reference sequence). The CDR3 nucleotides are TGTGCCTGGAGTGTACCGACAGGGGGTGATTGGGAAAAACTGTTTTTT. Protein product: CAWSVPTGGDWEKLFF.

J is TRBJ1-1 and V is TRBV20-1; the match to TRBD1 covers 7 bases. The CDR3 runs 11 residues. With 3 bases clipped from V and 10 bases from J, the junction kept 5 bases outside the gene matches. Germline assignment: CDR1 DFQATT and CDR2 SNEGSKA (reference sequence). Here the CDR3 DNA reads TGCAGTGCTAGGGGAACAGGGGTAGCTTTCTTT. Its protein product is CSARGTGVAFF.

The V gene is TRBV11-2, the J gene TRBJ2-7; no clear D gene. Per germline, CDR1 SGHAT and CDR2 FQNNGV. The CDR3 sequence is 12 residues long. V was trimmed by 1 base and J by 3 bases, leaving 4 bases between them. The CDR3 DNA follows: TGTGCCAGCAGCTTAGTTTACTACGAGCAGTACTTC. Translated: CASSLVYYEQYF.

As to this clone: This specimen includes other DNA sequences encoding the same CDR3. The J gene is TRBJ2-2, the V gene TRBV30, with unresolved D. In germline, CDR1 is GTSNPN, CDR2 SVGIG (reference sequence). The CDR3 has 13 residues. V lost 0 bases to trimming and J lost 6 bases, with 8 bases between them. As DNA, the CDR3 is TGTGCCTGGAGTGTACGAAGGCCCGGGGAGCTGTTTTTT. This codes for CAWSVRRPGELFF.

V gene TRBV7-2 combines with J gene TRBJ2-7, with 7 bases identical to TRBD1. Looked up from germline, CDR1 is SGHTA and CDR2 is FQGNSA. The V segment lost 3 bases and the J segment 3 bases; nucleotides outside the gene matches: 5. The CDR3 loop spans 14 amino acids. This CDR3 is CASSLDRWDYEQYF. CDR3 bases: TGTGCCAGCAGCTTGGACAGGTGGGACTACGAGCAGTACTTC.

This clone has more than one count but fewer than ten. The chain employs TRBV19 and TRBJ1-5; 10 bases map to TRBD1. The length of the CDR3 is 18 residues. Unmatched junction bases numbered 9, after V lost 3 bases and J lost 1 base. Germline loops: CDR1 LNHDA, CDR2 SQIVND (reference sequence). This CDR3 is CASSIGTGESWSNQPQHF. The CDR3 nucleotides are TGTGCCAGTAGTATTGGGACAGGGGAGAGTTGGAGCAATCAGCCCCAGCATTTT.

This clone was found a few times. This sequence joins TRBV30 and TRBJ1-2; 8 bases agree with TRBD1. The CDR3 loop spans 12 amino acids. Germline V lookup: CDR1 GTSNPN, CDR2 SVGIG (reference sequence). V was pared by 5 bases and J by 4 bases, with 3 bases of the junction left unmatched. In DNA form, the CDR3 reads TGTGCCTGGGACAGGGGCCGCTATGGCTACACCTTC. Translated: CAWDRGRYGYTF.

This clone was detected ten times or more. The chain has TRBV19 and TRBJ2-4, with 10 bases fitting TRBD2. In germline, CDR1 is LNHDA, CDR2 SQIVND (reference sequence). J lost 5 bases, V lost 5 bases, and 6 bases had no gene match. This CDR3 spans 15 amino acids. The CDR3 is CASSSILAGQNIQYF. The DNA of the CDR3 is TGTGCCAGTAGTTCCATACTAGCGGGACAAAACATTCAGTACTTC.

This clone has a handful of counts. The CDR3 loop is CASSTPRTGESGYTF. The DNA of the CDR3 is TGTGCCAGTAGTACCCCCCGGACAGGGGAGTCTGGCTACACCTTC. The chain uses TRBV19 and TRBJ1-2; 9 positions agree with TRBD1. The germline V gene has CDR1 LNHDA and CDR2 SQIVND (reference sequence). Trimming cost V 4 bases and J 7 bases; bases outside gene matches: 10. The CDR3 is 15 residues long.

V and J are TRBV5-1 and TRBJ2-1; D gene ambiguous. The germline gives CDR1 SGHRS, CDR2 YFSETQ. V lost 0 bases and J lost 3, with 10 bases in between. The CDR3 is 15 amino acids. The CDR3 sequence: CASSLGTSLYNEQFF. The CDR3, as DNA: TGCGCCAGCAGCTTGGGGACCTCTCTCTACAATGAGCAGTTCTTC.

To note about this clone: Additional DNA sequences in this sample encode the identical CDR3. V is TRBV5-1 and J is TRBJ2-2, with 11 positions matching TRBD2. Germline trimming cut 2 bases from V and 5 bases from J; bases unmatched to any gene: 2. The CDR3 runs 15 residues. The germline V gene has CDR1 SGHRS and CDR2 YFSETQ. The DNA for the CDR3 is TGCGCCAGCAGCTTTACTAGCGGGAGTACCGGGGAGCTGTTTTTT. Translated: CASSFTSGSTGELFF.

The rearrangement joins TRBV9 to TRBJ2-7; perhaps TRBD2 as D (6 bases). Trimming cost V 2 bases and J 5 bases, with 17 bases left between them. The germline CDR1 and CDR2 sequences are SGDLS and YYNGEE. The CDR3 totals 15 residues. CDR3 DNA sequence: TGTGCCAGCAGCGTGGGGAGCGGACTACTCAACGAGCAGTACTTC. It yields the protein CASSVGSGLLNEQYF.

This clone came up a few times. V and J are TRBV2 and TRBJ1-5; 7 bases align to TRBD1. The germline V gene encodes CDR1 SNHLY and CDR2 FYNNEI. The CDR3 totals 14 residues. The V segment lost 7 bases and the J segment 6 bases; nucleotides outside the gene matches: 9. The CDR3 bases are TGTGCCAGCACCGTGACAGGGAAAGGTCAGCCCCAGCATTTT. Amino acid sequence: CASTVTGKGQPQHF.

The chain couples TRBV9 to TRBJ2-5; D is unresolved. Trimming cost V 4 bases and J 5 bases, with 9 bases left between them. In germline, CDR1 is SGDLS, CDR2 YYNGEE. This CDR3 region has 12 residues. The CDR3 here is CASSPLGETQYF. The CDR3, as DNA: TGTGCCAGCAGCCCCTTGGGTGAGACCCAGTACTTC.

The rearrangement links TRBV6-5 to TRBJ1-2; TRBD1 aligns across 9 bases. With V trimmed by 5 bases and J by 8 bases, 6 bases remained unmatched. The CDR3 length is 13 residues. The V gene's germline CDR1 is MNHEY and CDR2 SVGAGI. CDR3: CASSDTGGRGYTF. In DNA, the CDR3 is TGTGCCAGCAGTGACACAGGGGGCCGGGGCTACACCTTC.

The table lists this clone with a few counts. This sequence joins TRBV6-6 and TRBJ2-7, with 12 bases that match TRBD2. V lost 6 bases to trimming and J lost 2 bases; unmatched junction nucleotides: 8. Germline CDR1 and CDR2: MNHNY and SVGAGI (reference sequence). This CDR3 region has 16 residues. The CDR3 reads CASSTSGLAGAYEQYF. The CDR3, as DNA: TGTGCCAGCAGCACTTCGGGACTAGCGGGTGCCTACGAGCAGTACTTC.

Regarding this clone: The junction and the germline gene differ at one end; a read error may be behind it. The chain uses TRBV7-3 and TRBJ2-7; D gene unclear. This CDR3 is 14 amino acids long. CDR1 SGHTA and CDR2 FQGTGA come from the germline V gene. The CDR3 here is CTSSLNSRSYEQYF. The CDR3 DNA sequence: TGTACCAGCAGCTTAAACAGCCGTTCCTACGAGCAGTACTTC.